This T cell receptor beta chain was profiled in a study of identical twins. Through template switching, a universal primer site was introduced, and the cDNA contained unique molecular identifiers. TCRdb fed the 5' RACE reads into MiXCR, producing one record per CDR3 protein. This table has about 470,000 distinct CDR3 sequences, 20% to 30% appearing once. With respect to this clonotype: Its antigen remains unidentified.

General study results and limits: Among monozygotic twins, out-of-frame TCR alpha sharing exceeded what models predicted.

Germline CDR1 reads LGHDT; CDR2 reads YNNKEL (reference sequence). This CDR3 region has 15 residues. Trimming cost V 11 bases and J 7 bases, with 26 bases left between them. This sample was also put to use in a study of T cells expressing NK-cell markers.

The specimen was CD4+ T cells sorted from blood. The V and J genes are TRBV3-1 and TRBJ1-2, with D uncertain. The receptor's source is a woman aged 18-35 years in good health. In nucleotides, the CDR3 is TGTGCCTCCAGCCAAGAAGGCCGGCGTTCGGCTGGCTACACCTTC. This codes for CASSQEGRRSAGYTF.